This T cell receptor (beta chain) was captured in a study of blood T cell repertoires in COVID-19. Study in general: T cells, B-cell-depleted T cells, or PBMCs provided the cDNA or gDNA that served as material.

CDR1 and CDR2 from the germline V gene are SGHRS and YFSETQ. V lost 5 bases to trimming and J lost 5 bases, with 16 bases between them. This CDR3 region has 14 residues. Assay used: immunoSEQ multiplex PCR; TCRdb lists only in-frame clones, some missing. This sample has approximately 300,000 clones, with approximately 90% found just once. The participants were between about 18 and 95 years old and came from about two dozen US areas. This sequence originates from a woman aged 25 to 39 who had recovered from COVID-19. Sequenced sample: PBMCs or T cells enriched from blood (not recorded which). The J gene is TRBJ2-5, the V gene TRBV5-1; D is possibly TRBD1 (5 bases). As DNA, the CDR3 is TGCGCCAGCAGGCAGACAGAGGTGACGGAGACCCAGTACTTC. Translated, it gives CASRQTEVTETQYF.